This T cell receptor beta chain was identified during a study of technical replicates of blood from a handful of donors. Data came from immunoSEQ multiplex PCR; TCRdb stores just in-frame clones and leaves some out. The sample contains nearly 90,000 clones, approximately 95% of which appear only once. J gave up 9 bases and V 7 bases, and 9 bases lay outside the gene matches. Germline V lookup: CDR1 SNHLY, CDR2 FYNNEI. The CDR3 runs to 14 residues. The sample taken for sequencing was T cells isolated from PBMCs. V gene TRBV2 combines with J gene TRBJ2-1; 10 nucleotides align to TRBD2. The source of this sequence is a human donor in good health. The CDR3 loop reads CASILAGEFSEQFF. CDR3 nucleotide sequence: TGTGCCAGCATCCTAGCGGGAGAGTTTAGTGAGCAGTTCTTC.